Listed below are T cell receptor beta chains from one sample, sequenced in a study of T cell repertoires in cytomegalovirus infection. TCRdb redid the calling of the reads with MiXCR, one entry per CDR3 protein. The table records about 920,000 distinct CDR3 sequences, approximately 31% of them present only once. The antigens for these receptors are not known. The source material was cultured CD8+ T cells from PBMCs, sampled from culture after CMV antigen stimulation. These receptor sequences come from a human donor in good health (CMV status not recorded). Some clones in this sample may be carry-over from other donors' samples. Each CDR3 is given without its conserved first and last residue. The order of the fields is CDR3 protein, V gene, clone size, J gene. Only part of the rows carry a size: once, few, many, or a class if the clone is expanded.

ASTYSPGLYNTEAF TRBV19 few TRBJ1-1
SARSGQGDTEAF TRBV20-1 - TRBJ1-1
ASSYSGGYNEQF TRBV6-5 many TRBJ2-1
ASLDRVALHAQY TRBV7-2 - TRBJ2-7
SVVARAEAF TRBV29-1 - TRBJ1-1
ASSLNGAGRETQY TRBV27 - TRBJ2-5
ASSARFLGYT TRBV7-9 few TRBJ1-2
SARGGQDENTIY TRBV20-1 - TRBJ1-3
ASSPIQQGGQPQH TRBV7-9 many TRBJ1-5
AISDIGGDTGELF TRBV10-3 - TRBJ2-2
ASSDLGTGELF TRBV6-4 - TRBJ2-2
ASSAGTVTEAF TRBV9 - TRBJ1-1
ATARALDTQY TRBV2 - TRBJ2-3
ASSRRGGGTVDTQY TRBV7-9 - TRBJ2-3
ASSSQGAEGYT TRBV7-2 many TRBJ1-2
AAGWNEQF TRBV27 few TRBJ2-1
ASSEADRVEDTGELF TRBV2 - TRBJ2-2
ASSPGHRPSGDTQY TRBV6-2/TRBV6-3 - TRBJ2-3
ASGLRGWVQETQY TRBV12-5 - TRBJ2-5
ASRFGQGYTEAF TRBV6-2/TRBV6-3 - TRBJ1-1
ASKDLPNEKLF TRBV2 - TRBJ1-4
ASSYGRRWGRGLPHQETQY TRBV6-2/TRBV6-3 - TRBJ2-5
SARDLYNEQF TRBV20-1 - TRBJ2-1
ASSAWDRGAFPYNSPLH TRBV7-3 many TRBJ1-6
SAIGGTNYGYT TRBV20-1 - TRBJ1-2
ASSDGGGYT TRBV2 - TRBJ1-2
ASSHGTGETRPQY TRBV4-1 once TRBJ2-5
ASSLSLGVQETQY TRBV7-6 few TRBJ2-5
ASWDRGIQPQH TRBV6-1 - TRBJ1-5
ASSGKGQGRTGELF TRBV6-2/TRBV6-3 - TRBJ2-2
ASSTGVAYSPLH TRBV7-9 few TRBJ1-6
ASSLRFGSGPYNEQF TRBV7-2 many TRBJ2-1
ASSLSSGGSDEQF TRBV4-1 - TRBJ2-1
ASRSGTSAEQY TRBV5-4 - TRBJ2-7
ASSQEKGQLGYGYT TRBV4-1 - TRBJ1-2
ASSLRGSYQETQY TRBV28 few TRBJ2-5
ASSSMGPGELF TRBV7-2 many TRBJ2-2
ASSGTWGEQF TRBV7-9 many TRBJ2-1
ASNLDIGFETQY TRBV7-2 - TRBJ2-5
ASSPSAGYEQY TRBV13 - TRBJ2-7
AITPTGTDTQY TRBV10-3 - TRBJ2-3
ASSTPGQGADEQY TRBV2 - TRBJ2-7
ASSLWSTDTQY TRBV7-6 - TRBJ2-3
ASSSTSGGPNTGELF TRBV7-2 many TRBJ2-2
SVEEGQGTSYNEQF TRBV29-1 - TRBJ2-1
ASVFQWDRALNTEAF TRBV12-5 few TRBJ1-1
ASSLGHPSTDTQY TRBV27 - TRBJ2-3
ASTLRDIPSTDTQY TRBV5-5 - TRBJ2-3
ASSLEDMLNTEAF TRBV6-2/TRBV6-3 few TRBJ1-1
ASTSLDRIYQETQY TRBV28 few TRBJ2-5
ASTPEPIGRTEAF TRBV7-9 many TRBJ1-1